The clone carrying this T cell receptor beta chain appeared a single time. Germline V lookup: CDR1 MNHEY, CDR2 SMNVEV (reference sequence). The CDR3 loop spans 14 amino acids. The germline V and J ends were trimmed by 1 base and 1 base, with 7 bases remaining between them. This table comes from immunoSEQ multiplex PCR, and its TCRdb copy is limited to in-frame clones, with some not included. The data contain about 2 million clones, over 85% of them seen just once; the ten biggest clones take up 0.85% to 1.3%. The data derive from a study of shared clonotypes between healthy human individuals. The naive CD8 population came from CD45RO-negative cells selected for CCR7, without terminally differentiated effector memory CD45RA+ cells.

The chain employs TRBV27 and TRBJ1-1; D is unclear. The sample was naive CD8+ T cells sorted from blood. This clonotype originated in a young man in good health. CDR3: CASSLFTENTEAFF. CDR3 in DNA: TGTGCCAGCAGTTTATTTACCGAGAACACTGAAGCTTTCTTT.